This T cell receptor beta chain was sequenced during a study of T cells in Graves' hyperthyroidism and ophthalmopathy. Across the study: Peripheral blood was collected at initial diagnosis, before any treatment. Study observations and caveats: Ophthalmopathy was identified by the model a median about seven months ahead of onset.

Authors of the study amplified TCR beta CDR3 regions from RNA transcripts. With the HTBI primer set, the TCR CDR3 went through a first round of RT-PCR. TCRdb itself ran the multiplex PCR reads through MiXCR, one entry per CDR3 protein. The sample yields 700,000 or so distinct CDR3 sequences, more than 12% seen once. With regard to this clonotype: Its cognate antigen is unknown.

This TCR derives from a woman between 45 and 65 years old with Graves' ophthalmopathy. Sequenced input: blood.

CDR3 region: CASSPGGQGGYEQYF. The DNA of the CDR3 is TGTGCCAGTAGTCCGGGGGGACAGGGTGGGTACGAGCAGTACTTC. The rearrangement joins TRBV19 to TRBJ2-7, with 9 bases identical to TRBD1. V lost 5 bases and J lost 4; bases outside the gene matches: 9. Germline lookup yields CDR1 LNHDA and CDR2 SQIVND (reference sequence). There are 15 residues in the CDR3.